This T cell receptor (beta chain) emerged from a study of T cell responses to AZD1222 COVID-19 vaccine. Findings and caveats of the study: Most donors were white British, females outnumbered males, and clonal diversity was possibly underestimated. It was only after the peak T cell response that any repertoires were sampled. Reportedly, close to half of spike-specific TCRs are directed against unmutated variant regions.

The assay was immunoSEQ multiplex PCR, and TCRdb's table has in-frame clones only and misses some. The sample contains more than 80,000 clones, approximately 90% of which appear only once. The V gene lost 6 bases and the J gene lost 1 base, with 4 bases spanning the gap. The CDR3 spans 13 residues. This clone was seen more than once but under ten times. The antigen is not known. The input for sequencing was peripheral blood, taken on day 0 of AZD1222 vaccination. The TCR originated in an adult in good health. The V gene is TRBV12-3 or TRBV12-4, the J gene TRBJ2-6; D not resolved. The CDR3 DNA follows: TGTGCCAGCAGGTTTTCTGGGGCCAACGTCCTGACTTTC. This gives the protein CASRFSGANVLTF.